A single sample is the source of the 14 T cell receptor beta chains below, sequenced in a study of blood T cell repertoires in COVID-19. The assay was immunoSEQ multiplex PCR, and TCRdb's table has in-frame clones only and misses some. The repertoire holds about 240,000 clones, with about 86% as singletons. The material sequenced was peripheral blood. Every receptor here comes from an elderly woman with acute or convalescent COVID-19.

This clone has more than one count but fewer than ten. V usage is TRBV19 and J usage is TRBJ2-2; TRBD2 might be the D (7 bases). The CDR3 is 15 residues long. Trimming shortened V by 5 bases and J by 2 bases, and 12 bases separated the two germline ends. CDR1 and CDR2 (germline): LNHDA, SQIVND (reference sequence). CDR3 protein: CASSGGAVNTGELFF. The CDR3 DNA follows: TGTGCCAGTAGTGGGGGGGCGGTCAACACCGGGGAGCTGTTTTTT.

This sequence joins TRBV7-9 and TRBJ1-6, with D uncertain. Trimming left V 3 bases short and J 9 bases short, with 12 bases between. This CDR3 is 14 amino acids long. The germline gives CDR1 SEHNR, CDR2 FQNEAQ (reference sequence). As DNA, the CDR3 is TGTGCCAGCAGCTTTGGGCAGGTGGTTTCACCCCTCCACTTT. It is translated as CASSFGQVVSPLHF.

This clone was seen once. This sequence joins TRBV7-3 and TRBJ1-5, with 7 bases matching TRBD1. From germline, CDR1 is SGHTA and CDR2 FQGTGA. The trim removed 5 bases at V and 0 bases at J, leaving 16 bases unmatched. The CDR3 spans 19 residues. The DNA of the CDR3 is TGTGCCAGCAGCCCGCGGAGTTGGGCAGGGGGATTTAGCAATCAGCCCCAGCATTTT. It specifies CASSPRSWAGGFSNQPQHF.

The rearrangement uses TRBV7-2 and TRBJ2-3; 7 bases fit TRBD2. J was trimmed by 0 bases and V by 5 bases; bases with no gene match: 14. The CDR3 totals 18 residues. Germline CDR1 SGHTA, CDR2 FQGNSA. The CDR3 sequence is CASSRQWGGRTSTDTQYF. CDR3 coding DNA: TGTGCCAGCAGCCGCCAATGGGGAGGGCGAACTAGCACAGATACGCAGTATTTT.

The rearrangement links TRBV5-1 to TRBJ2-3; 7 bases are shared with TRBD2. This CDR3 has 15 residues. Germline CDR1 and CDR2: SGHRS and YFSETQ. V lost 2 bases to trimming and J lost 1 base; unmatched junction nucleotides: 4. CDR3 in amino acids: CASSFRTRGTDTQYF. In DNA form, the CDR3 reads TGCGCCAGCAGCTTTCGGACTAGGGGCACAGATACGCAGTATTTT. The whole variable domain, remainder taken from reference TRBV5-1 and TRBJ2-3, is KAGVTQTPRYLIKTRGQQVTLSCSPISGHRSVSWYQQTPGQGLQFLFEYFSETQRNKGNFPGRFSGRQFSNSRSEMNVSTLELGDSALYLCASSFRTRGTDTQYFGPGTRLTVL.

The chain couples TRBV11-1 to TRBJ1-3; no clear D. Germline values: CDR1 SGHAT, CDR2 FQDESV (reference sequence). CDR3 size: 14 residues. V was clipped by 4 bases and J by 3 bases, with 10 bases between them. DNA of the CDR3: TGTGCCAGCAGCTCGCCCTTCGGTGGAAACACCATATATTTT. It is translated as CASSSPFGGNTIYF.

This chain joins TRBV9 and TRBJ2-5; 15 nucleotides line up with TRBD2. The germline gives CDR1 SGDLS, CDR2 YYNGEE. CDR3 length: 15 amino acids. Trimming removed 3 bases from V and 5 bases from J; junction bases left unmatched: 2. The CDR3 DNA is TGTGCCAGCAGCGGGACTAGCGGGGGGGGCGAGACCCAGTACTTC. Amino acid sequence: CASSGTSGGGETQYF.

The chain is built from TRBV28 and TRBJ1-5; D unresolved. V lost 3 bases to trimming and J lost 6 bases, with 6 bases between them. The CDR3 totals 12 residues. Germline values: CDR1 MDHEN, CDR2 SYDVKM. CDR3 DNA sequence: TGTGCCAGCAGTTTTGGAGTTCAGCCCCAGCATTTT. Its translation: CASSFGVQPQHF.

The chain joins TRBV28 to TRBJ2-7, with a tentative D call TRBD2 (6 bases). The CDR3 runs 14 residues. Germline CDR1 is MDHEN and CDR2 is SYDVKM. V gave up 11 bases and J gave up 3 bases, with 20 bases separating them. The CDR3 here is CAHGGSRGYYEQYF. The CDR3 DNA reads as TGTGCCCACGGAGGGTCCCGAGGATACTACGAGCAGTACTTC.

J is TRBJ2-2 and V is TRBV2; TRBD1 is a possible D gene (5 bases). The CDR3 contains 12 residues. The ends were cut back, 8 bases at V and 2 bases at J, with 6 bases in the middle. Germline assignment: CDR1 SNHLY and CDR2 FYNNEI. This CDR3 is CASDRNTGELFF. In nucleotides, the CDR3 is TGTGCCAGCGACAGAAACACCGGGGAGCTGTTTTTT.

The chain couples TRBV10-2 to TRBJ1-2; 12 nucleotides align to TRBD1. The ends lost 5 bases at V and 8 bases at J; junction bases unmatched: 6. The CDR3 totals 14 residues. Germline CDR1 reads WSHSY; CDR2 reads SAAADI. The CDR3 is CASSHGTGGKGYTF. The CDR3 DNA reads as TGCGCCAGCAGTCACGGGACAGGGGGCAAAGGCTACACCTTC.

For the CDR3, the DNA is TGTGCGAGCGGGCACGCCGATACGCAGTATTTT. It yields the protein CASGHADTQYF. The V and J genes are TRBV19 and TRBJ2-3; D may be TRBD2 (6 bases). This CDR3 region has 11 residues. CDR1 is LNHDA, CDR2 SQIVND, per germline (reference sequence).

The rearrangement uses TRBV19 and TRBJ1-4; no definite D call. Germline V gives CDR1 LNHDA, CDR2 SQIVND (reference sequence). The CDR3 contains 14 residues. Trimming removed 5 bases at V and 5 bases at J, with 12 bases between. The CDR3 loop reads CASSGPGENEKLFF. For the CDR3, the DNA is TGTGCCAGTAGTGGTCCGGGAGAAAATGAAAAACTGTTTTTT.

The V call is TRBV5-1, the J call TRBJ2-5; D gene uncertain. This CDR3 has 14 residues. V lost 2 bases to trimming and J lost 4 bases, with 12 bases between them. Germline V gives CDR1 SGHRS, CDR2 YFSETQ. CDR3 nucleotides: TGCGCCAGCAGCTTTTCCGGGTTGGGAGAGACCCAGTACTTC. Translation: CASSFSGLGETQYF.